Reported below is one T cell receptor beta chain. Its antigen is undetermined. This sample stems from a study of T cell responses to AZD1222 COVID-19 vaccine. Study-level findings and limits: Variant regions that are unmutated are reportedly the target of nearly half of spike-specific TCRs.

V lost 0 bases to trimming and J lost 6 bases; unmatched junction nucleotides: 9. The CDR3 is made up of 17 amino acids. Germline V CDR1 and CDR2: SGHDT, YYEEEE. Both about-4-week and about-12-week second-dose recipients were combined. The data were produced by immunoSEQ multiplex PCR, yet TCRdb's version contains in-frame clones alone and is incomplete. Of over 100,000 clones listed, roughly 93% are singletons. The chain links TRBV5-6 to TRBJ1-6, with 7 bases identical to TRBD1. The clonotype originates from an adult who received the AZD1222 COVID-19 vaccine. This sample comprised peripheral blood, obtained 28 days after the second AZD1222 dose. CDR3 in amino acids: CASSLVEGARSNSPLHF. CDR3 coding DNA: TGTGCCAGCAGCTTGGTGGAGGGGGCGCGCTCTAATTCACCCCTCCACTTT. Complete variable domain (other parts from reference TRBV5-6 and TRBJ1-6): DAGVTQSPTHLIKTRGQQVTLRCSPKSGHDTVSWYQQALGQGPQFIFQYYEEEERQRGNFPDRFSGHQFPNYSSELNVNALLLGDSALYLCASSLVEGARSNSPLHFGNGTRLTVT.